This TCR beta chain was recovered during a study of blood T cell repertoires in COVID-19. Overall study: Acute-phase and convalescent COVID-19 samples originated in the United States, Italy and Spain. PBMCs, B-cell-depleted T cells, or T cells provided the cDNA or gDNA that made up the material.

Authors' methods: Nucleated cell number was recorded as an estimate derived from reference gene primer amplification. Generated by immunoSEQ multiplex PCR, the TCRdb table keeps only in-frame clones and is missing some. That table supplies the V and J calls and clone size; D and trimming were determined from the DNA. The table shows around 12,000 clones, with 70% to 90% occurring only once. In this sample, this clone turned up a few times. With V trimmed by 5 bases and J by 4 bases, 10 bases remained unmatched. From germline, CDR1 is SGHAT and CDR2 FQNNGV. The CDR3 extends over 15 amino acids. This TCR was sampled from a human donor in a cohort sampled during active COVID-19. What was sequenced was peripheral blood. This chain connects TRBV11-2 to TRBJ1-1; 7 bases fit TRBD1. CDR3 sequence: CASSLRGGSGTEAFF. The CDR3 nucleotides read TGTGCCAGCAGCCTCCGAGGGGGCAGTGGCACTGAAGCTTTCTTT.